A selection of T cell receptor beta chains follows, all from one sample in a study of shared clonotypes between healthy human individuals. Assay: immunoSEQ multiplex PCR; the TCRdb copy retains only in-frame clones and omits some. The sample has roughly 850,000 clones, about 96% seen once; the top ten hold about 0.25%. Sequenced material: naive CD8+ T cells sorted from blood. All receptors come from a man aged 30 to 45 in good health. Both conserved end residues are trimmed from each CDR3. Size is stated for part of the rows, as once, few or many counts, or as a class when the clone is expanded.

cdr3_aa clone_size j_call v_call
ASSSPRGGNTDEQY NA TRBJ2-7 TRBV28
ASSFGAGGKNIQY NA TRBJ2-4 TRBV5-1
ASSWEGETYKQY NA TRBJ2-7 TRBV7-6
ASSPLGDYEQY once TRBJ2-7 TRBV18
ASSVWSQDTQY NA TRBJ2-3 TRBV2
ASSQGGSAYNEQF NA TRBJ2-1 TRBV4-1
ASSRTSGSEITYEQY NA TRBJ2-7 TRBV2
ASSARDRPTDTQY NA TRBJ2-3 TRBV7-9
SVEVDTEAF NA TRBJ1-1 TRBV29-1
ASRGTLSYEQY NA TRBJ2-7 TRBV6-1
ASSPRRDEGQPQH NA TRBJ1-5 TRBV27
ASSHVQRTKGGELF NA TRBJ2-2 TRBV4-1
ASSLGSGANVLT NA TRBJ2-6 TRBV18
ASSIWGAPNTEAF NA TRBJ1-1 TRBV28
ASNEGPSNQPQH NA TRBJ1-5 TRBV2
TSSRRGLGNIQY NA TRBJ2-4 TRBV1
ASSPRGGGSGSLETQY NA TRBJ2-5 TRBV27
ASSVGGTGTDTQY NA TRBJ2-3 TRBV9
ASSQDGSSGSYNEQF NA TRBJ2-1 TRBV4-3
ARHYEQY NA TRBJ2-7 TRBV9
ASSLGQGAPQPQH NA TRBJ1-5 TRBV7-8
ASRGDRASSGNTIY NA TRBJ1-3 TRBV6-6
ASSKPSQGNTEAF NA TRBJ1-1 TRBV27
SAFSTGRSYEQY NA TRBJ2-7 TRBV29-1
ASSFRTSGRDYNEQF NA TRBJ2-1 TRBV27
ASSLLGSLSEQY NA TRBJ2-7 TRBV5-5
ASSQVTGIHNEQF NA TRBJ2-1 TRBV4-1
ASSSGRVYEQY few TRBJ2-7 TRBV13
ASSQDGLGDVEQF NA TRBJ2-1 TRBV14
ASSLRRVSIHSYEQY NA TRBJ2-7 TRBV7-9
SVAGLAGLGRLSDTQY NA TRBJ2-3 TRBV29-1
ASSPRLAGGNEQF NA TRBJ2-1 TRBV7-2
ASSLAAGKGEQF NA TRBJ2-1 TRBV5-6
ASSLQMGIIPLEQY NA TRBJ2-7 TRBV11-2
ASSLEPRPSYEQY NA TRBJ2-7 TRBV11-2
ATGTSGSSYNEQF NA TRBJ2-1 TRBV2
ASSLAGRGKNIQY NA TRBJ2-4 TRBV5-1
ASRFLTEGSYEQY NA TRBJ2-7 TRBV12-2
ASSQRLAEEQF NA TRBJ2-1 TRBV4-2
ASSLRRGGDEQF NA TRBJ2-1 TRBV27
ASRMNTEAF NA TRBJ1-1 TRBV27
ASRPLVLF NA TRBJ1-4 TRBV6-4
ASRLWSGSSYNEQF NA TRBJ2-1 TRBV11-2
ASSLSSSGIYNEQF NA TRBJ2-1 TRBV5-6
ASSSWDKARGELF once TRBJ2-2 TRBV11-2
ASSLLAGENAGELF NA TRBJ2-2 TRBV11-2
ASSAGTSGYNEQF NA TRBJ2-1 TRBV5-8
ASSAQGRNQPQH few TRBJ1-5 TRBV6-5
CAGAPNTGELF NA TRBJ2-2 TRBV5-8
SVEDGPYEQY NA TRBJ2-7 TRBV29-1
ATSDSASGGPNYEQY NA TRBJ2-7 TRBV15
ASSLSRGTEAF NA TRBJ1-1 TRBV27